This TCR beta chain was documented in a study of identical twins. TCRdb redid the calling of the 5' RACE reads with MiXCR, one entry per CDR3 protein. The top ten hold around 12% of the sample, which has hundreds of thousands of distinct CDR3 sequences, 18% seen once. V lost 10 bases and J 1 base, leaving 16 bases between the germline ends. The CDR3 totals 14 residues. CDR1 and CDR2 (germline): WSHSY, SAAADI. A further study also used this sample, focusing on T cells expressing NK-cell markers. From that second work: The CD3+CD56-NKG2C+ fraction of a handful of donors was also led by these clonotypes.

The chain combines TRBV10-2 with TRBJ1-1, with TRBD1 as a possible D gene (5 bases). The clonotype was recovered from a young woman in good health. Sequenced input: PBMCs. The CDR3 DNA is TGCGCCACCGGGACTGGCCCTTGGAACACTGAAGCTTTCTTT. Encoded protein: CATGTGPWNTEAFF.